What follows is one T cell receptor beta chain and its context. Its specific antigen is unknown. Base qualities are missing; no much larger clone stands one base away. This sample is drawn from a study of T-cell memory formation after mild COVID-19 (dated by TCRdb to the early 2020s). Regarding the study in general: TCR sequence clusters from the two donors were found to be largely donor specific. In a couple of donors, T-cell clones that expanded and contracted after mild COVID-19 were tracked by sequencing TCRalpha and TCRbeta repertoires over time. Two young, previously healthy adult volunteers made up the cohort, one male and one female.

Ficoll-Paque density gradient centrifugation was the method used to isolate PBMCs. Sequencing relied on an Illumina NovaSeq 6000. TCRalpha and TCRbeta cDNA libraries were constructed by 5'RACE with constant-segment primers, with sample barcodes and unique molecular identifiers being introduced. Trizol reagent was used to extract RNA from every sample. The libraries were amplified in two PCR steps, and the second step added a second sample barcode and Illumina TruSeq adapters. Sequencing of the libraries was done on an Illumina NovaSeq, producing 2 x 150 bp paired-end reads. The authors' analysis ran thus. With migec v1.2.7, reads were demultiplexed and then collapsed into UMI-guided consensus sequences. Using mixcr v2.1.11, UMI consensuses were aligned to TRA and TRB V and J templates and then assembled into clonotypes. Expanded or contracted clonotypes were those called significant by both edgeR and NoisET, with noise models trained on biological replicates. For edgeR calls, the thresholds were a false discovery rate-adjusted p below 0.01 and a log2 fold-change of 1. As an exploratory analysis of dynamics, PCA with hierarchical clustering was applied to max-normalized trajectories of the 1000 most abundant clonotypes. The CD4 or CD8 phenotype of responding clones was assigned using the separately sequenced CD4+ and CD8+ repertoires. The public sequencing data were trimmed at Q25 with fastp and processed into clonotypes with MiXCR by TCRdb, which kept only in-frame beta chains. Identical CDR3 proteins give one entry, which carries the most common genes and DNA. The V and J calls reflect TCRdb's pipeline rather than the authors' work. Here the sample has roughly 86,000 distinct CDR3 sequences; about 12% occur a single time. Of the sample, about 29% falls within the top ten clones.

Beyond this particular receptor, the publication reports: SARS-CoV-2 specificity was not confirmed for the second-wave clones peaking on day 37. Some responding clones were detected in pre-infection memory, which suggested that pre-existing cross-reactive memory T cells had joined the SARS-CoV-2 response. The study included only a couple of mild cases, and larger cohorts that include severe cases with pre-infection samples were judged to be necessary. Contracting CD4+ clones turned up mainly in the CM and EM memory subsets, whereas EMRA was where CD8+ clones were enriched. Clones contracting from day 15 to 85 had balanced CD4/CD8 phenotypes, while a second wave expanding from day 15 to 37 was biased towards CD4+.

The CDR3, cysteine through phenylalanine, is 18 amino acids long. Kept here is only the CDR3 DNA, which spans 54 bases and is read in frame from base 1. The germline V gene sets CDR1 to MNHEY and CDR2 to SVGEGT. The germline V and J ends show losses of 8 bases and 2 bases respectively, and no gene match explains 16 bases of the junction. The rearranged segments are TRBV6-2 or TRBV6-3 and TRBJ2-3, with TRBD2 identical over 10 junction bases. Input material: PBMCs or a T cell subset sorted from them (not recorded which). The source is an adult woman who had mild COVID-19 (a few samples of this study predate the infection). The sample titles of this study are shuffled in the database, so cell type and time point are left out; the donor was told from shared clones. The CDR3 amino acid sequence is: CASHYKASGSEDTDTQYF. The nucleotide sequence reads as follows: TGTGCCAGCCATTATAAGGCTAGCGGGAGCGAGGACACAGATACGCAGTATTTT.